These 8 T cell receptor beta chains originate from one sample sequenced in a study of memory CD4+ T cells and cytomegalovirus serostatus. Single viable CD3+CD4+CD8-CD45RO+ cells were sorted as the memory CD4+ T cells. Generated by immunoSEQ multiplex PCR, the TCRdb table keeps only in-frame clones and is missing some. This sample carries roughly 54,000 clones, around 78% of them seen once, and the ten largest clones take around 1.6%. Sequenced sample: memory CD4+ T cells from blood. The receptor set was obtained from an adult in good health and CMV-seronegative.

The CDR3: CASSVSGWGANVLTF. CDR3 coding DNA: TGTGCCAGCAGCGTATCAGGGTGGGGGGCCAACGTCCTGACTTTC. The chain is built from TRBV7-2 and TRBJ2-6; perhaps TRBD1 as D (5 bases). Germline CDR1 and CDR2: SGHTA and FQGNSA. This CDR3 is built from 15 residues. V lost 5 bases and J lost 4, with 12 bases in between.

On this clone itself: Within the sample, other DNA sequences also encode this same CDR3. The V and J genes are TRBV28 and TRBJ1-2; 9 bases line up with TRBD1. The CDR3 loop spans 13 amino acids. Germline trimming cut 5 bases from V and 7 bases from J; bases unmatched to any gene: 5. Germline CDR1 and CDR2: MDHEN and SYDVKM. CDR3 nucleotide sequence: TGTGCCAGCAGTCTACAGGGGGCTCGTGGCTACACCTTC. It codes for CASSLQGARGYTF.

This clone has a handful of counts. The chain carries TRBV28 and TRBJ1-2; TRBD1 is a possible D gene (5 bases). Germline V gene sequence: CDR1 MDHEN, CDR2 SYDVKM. V gave up 2 bases and J gave up 0 bases, with 7 bases separating them. This CDR3 has 14 residues. CDR3 residues: CASSLVQANYGYTF. The CDR3 coding sequence is TGTGCCAGCAGTTTAGTACAGGCTAACTATGGCTACACCTTC.

This clone was seen more than once but under ten times. This rearrangement joins TRBV27 to TRBJ2-6; 8 bases map to TRBD1. Looked up from germline, CDR1 is MNHEY and CDR2 is SMNVEV (reference sequence). After removal of 7 bases from V and 0 bases from J, the junction contained 8 bases not matched to a gene. The CDR3 is 17 residues long. For the CDR3, the DNA is TGTGCCAGCACCCAGGGACAGGCCCGCTCTGGGGCCAACGTCCTGACTTTC. Translated: CASTQGQARSGANVLTF.

The V call is TRBV5-6, the J call TRBJ1-2; 8 nucleotides match TRBD1. Germline trimming cut 4 bases from V and 5 bases from J; bases unmatched to any gene: 7. The CDR3 runs to 14 residues. Germline CDR1 reads SGHDT; CDR2 reads YYEEEE. DNA for the CDR3: TGTGCCAGCAGCGCGGGCAGGGGGCAATATGGCTACACCTTC. Its protein product is CASSAGRGQYGYTF.

The CDR3 reads CASSPPRPSGNTIYF. Here the CDR3 DNA reads TGTGCCAGCAGCCCCCCCAGGCCCTCTGGAAACACCATATATTTT. J is TRBJ1-3 and V is TRBV28, with D unresolved. Trimming stripped 6 bases from V and 0 bases from J, with 12 bases between. The CDR3 totals 15 residues. Germline lookup yields CDR1 MDHEN and CDR2 SYDVKM.

This clone has a handful of counts. The chain recombines TRBV6-5 with TRBJ1-2; D call uncertain. The CDR3 contains 12 residues. V was trimmed by 1 base and J by 3 bases, leaving 3 bases between them. Looked up from germline, CDR1 is MNHEY and CDR2 is SVGAGI. The CDR3, as DNA: TGTGCCAGCAGTTACTGGGACTATGGCTACACCTTC. Residues: CASSYWDYGYTF.

V usage is TRBV7-2 and J usage is TRBJ2-5, with D possibly matching TRBD1 (5 bases). Germline CDR1 reads SGHTA; CDR2 reads FQGNSA. V was clipped by 3 bases and J by 4 bases, with 9 bases between them. The CDR3 totals 13 residues. The CDR3 sequence: CASSFQGGETQYF. The CDR3 coding sequence is TGTGCCAGCAGCTTCCAGGGCGGAGAGACCCAGTACTTC.